The entry that follows covers one TCR beta chain sequence. Its antigen is not identified. This entry is derived from a study of beta chain features in type 1 diabetes. Study-wide points: Researchers could not determine here whether HLA type influences TCRB rearrangement. A moderate, significant TCRB CDR3 shortening appeared in type 1 diabetes across four CD4+ subsets.

The sequenced template was cDNA made from the entire isolated RNA. The repertoire was sequenced with immunoSEQ multiplex PCR; TCRdb's copy has only in-frame clones and lacks some. The sample holds some 290,000 clones; roughly an eighth are singletons and the top ten take about 0.016%. This receptor was obtained from a man aged 30 to 45 with type 1 diabetes. Sequenced sample: naive CD4+ T cells from blood.

This chain's CDR3 is CASSFPGLYNEQFF. CDR3 sequence (DNA): TGTGCCAGCAGCTTCCCGGGACTCTACAATGAGCAGTTCTTC. V gene TRBV11-1 combines with J gene TRBJ2-1, with D perhaps TRBD2 (6 bases). CDR1 is SGHAT, CDR2 FQDESV, per germline (reference sequence). This CDR3 region has 14 residues. V gave up 3 bases and J gave up 3 bases, with 9 bases separating them.